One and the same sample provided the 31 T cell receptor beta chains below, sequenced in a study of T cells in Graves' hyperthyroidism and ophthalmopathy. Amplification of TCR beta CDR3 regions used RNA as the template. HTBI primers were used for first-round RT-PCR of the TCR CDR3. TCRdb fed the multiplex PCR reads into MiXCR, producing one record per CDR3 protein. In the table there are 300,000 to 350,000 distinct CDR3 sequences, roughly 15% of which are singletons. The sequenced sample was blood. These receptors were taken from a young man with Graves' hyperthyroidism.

CDR3 sequence (DNA): TGTGCCACCAGTGATTACCCCAGGAAGTATGGCTACACCTTC. Its translation: CATSDYPRKYGYTF. The chain combines TRBV24-1 with TRBJ1-2; unclear D gene. The CDR3 is made up of 14 amino acids. Trimming took 2 bases from V and 5 from J, leaving 11 bases between them. Germline CDR1 and CDR2: KGHDR and SFDVKD.

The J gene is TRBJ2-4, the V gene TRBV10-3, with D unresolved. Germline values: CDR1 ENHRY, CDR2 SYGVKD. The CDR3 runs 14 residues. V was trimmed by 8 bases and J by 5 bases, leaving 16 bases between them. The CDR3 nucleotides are TGTGCCATCTCGCAAGGAATGCTGGAAAACATTCAGTACTTC. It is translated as CAISQGMLENIQYF.

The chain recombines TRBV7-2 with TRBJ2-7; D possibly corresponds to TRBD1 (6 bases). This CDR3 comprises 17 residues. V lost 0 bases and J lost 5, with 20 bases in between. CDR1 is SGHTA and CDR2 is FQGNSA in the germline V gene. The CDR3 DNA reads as TGTGCCAGCAGCTTAGCGCTAACCGGGGCAGGGGTCAACGAGCAGTACTTC. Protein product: CASSLALTGAGVNEQYF.

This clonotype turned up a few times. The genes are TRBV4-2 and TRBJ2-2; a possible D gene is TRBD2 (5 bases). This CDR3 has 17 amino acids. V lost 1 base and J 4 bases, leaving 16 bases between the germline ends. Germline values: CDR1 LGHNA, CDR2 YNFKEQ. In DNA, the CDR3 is TGTGCCAGCAGCCAAGGAGCCGATGGACGGGGCACCGGGGAGCTGTTTTTT. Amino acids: CASSQGADGRGTGELFF.

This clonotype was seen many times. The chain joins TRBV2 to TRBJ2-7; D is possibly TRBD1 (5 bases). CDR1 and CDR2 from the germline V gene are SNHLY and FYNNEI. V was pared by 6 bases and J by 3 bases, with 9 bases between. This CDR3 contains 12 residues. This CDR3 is CASRIDSYEQYF. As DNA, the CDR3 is TGTGCCAGCAGGATTGACAGCTACGAGCAGTACTTC.

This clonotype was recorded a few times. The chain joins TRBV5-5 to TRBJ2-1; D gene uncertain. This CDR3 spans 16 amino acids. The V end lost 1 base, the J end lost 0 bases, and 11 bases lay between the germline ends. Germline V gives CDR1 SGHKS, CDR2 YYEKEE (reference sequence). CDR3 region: CASSLNPDISYNEQFF. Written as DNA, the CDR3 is TGTGCCAGCAGCTTGAACCCCGATATCTCCTACAATGAGCAGTTCTTC. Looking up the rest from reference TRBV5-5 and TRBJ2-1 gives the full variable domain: DAGVTQSPTHLIKTRGQQVTLRCSPISGHKSVSWYQQVLGQGPQFIFQYYEKEERGRGNFPDRFSARQFPNYSSELNVNALLLGDSALYLCASSLNPDISYNEQFFGPGTRLTVL.

CDR3 sequence: CAGAGGFSSTDTQYF. The DNA for the CDR3 is TGTGCCGGGGCGGGAGGGTTCTCTAGCACAGATACGCAGTATTTT. The chain carries TRBV6-2 or TRBV6-3 and TRBJ2-3, with 9 nucleotides matching TRBD2. The CDR3 loop spans 15 amino acids. The trim removed 11 bases at V and 0 bases at J, leaving 9 bases unmatched. The germline V gene has CDR1 MNHEY and CDR2 SVGEGT.

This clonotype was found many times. As DNA, the CDR3 is TGCGCCAGCAGCCCGGCGGGGACCGACACTAAGGAGCAGTTCTTC. Translating it yields CASSPAGTDTKEQFF. This sequence joins TRBV5-1 and TRBJ2-1; perhaps TRBD2 as D (6 bases). The CDR3 has 15 amino acids. Per germline, CDR1 SGHRS and CDR2 YFSETQ. V was clipped by 4 bases and J by 10 bases, with 21 bases between them.

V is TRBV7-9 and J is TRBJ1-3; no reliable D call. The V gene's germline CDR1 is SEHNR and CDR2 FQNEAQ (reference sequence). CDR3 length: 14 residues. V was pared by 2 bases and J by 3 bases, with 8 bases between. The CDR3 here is CASSLSTGGNTIYF. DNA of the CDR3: TGTGCCAGCAGCTTATCAACCGGTGGAAACACCATATATTTT.

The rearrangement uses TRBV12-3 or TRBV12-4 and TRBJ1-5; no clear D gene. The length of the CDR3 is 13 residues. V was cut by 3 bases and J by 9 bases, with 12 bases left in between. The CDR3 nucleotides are TGTGCCAGCAGTTTTTATGAAAATGGGCCCCAGCATTTT. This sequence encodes CASSFYENGPQHF.

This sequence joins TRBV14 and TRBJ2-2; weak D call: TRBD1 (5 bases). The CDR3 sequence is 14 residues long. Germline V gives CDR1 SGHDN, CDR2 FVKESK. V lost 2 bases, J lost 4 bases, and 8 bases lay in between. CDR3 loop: CASSQNGATGELFF. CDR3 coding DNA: TGTGCCAGCAGCCAAAATGGGGCCACCGGGGAGCTGTTTTTT.

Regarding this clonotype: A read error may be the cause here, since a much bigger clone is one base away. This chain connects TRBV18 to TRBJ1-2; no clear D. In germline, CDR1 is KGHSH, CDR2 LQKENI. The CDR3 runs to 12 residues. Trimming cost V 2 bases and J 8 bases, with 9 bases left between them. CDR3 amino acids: CASSPAGKGYTF. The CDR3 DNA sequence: TGTGCCAGCTCACCAGCGGGGAAGGGCTACACCTTC. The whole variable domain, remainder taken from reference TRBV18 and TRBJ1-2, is NAGVMQNPRHLVRRRGQEARLRCSPMKGHSHVYWYRQLPEEGLKFMVYLQKENIIDESGMPKERFSAEFPKEGPSILRIQQVVRGDSAAYFCASSPAGKGYTFGSGTRLTVV.

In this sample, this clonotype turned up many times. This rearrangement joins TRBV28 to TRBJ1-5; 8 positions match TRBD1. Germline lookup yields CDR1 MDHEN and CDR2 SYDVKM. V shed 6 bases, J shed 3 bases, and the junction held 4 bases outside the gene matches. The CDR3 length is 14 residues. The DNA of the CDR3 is TGTGCCAGCAGACAGGGGGGTGCCAATCAGCCCCAGCATTTT. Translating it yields CASRQGGANQPQHF.

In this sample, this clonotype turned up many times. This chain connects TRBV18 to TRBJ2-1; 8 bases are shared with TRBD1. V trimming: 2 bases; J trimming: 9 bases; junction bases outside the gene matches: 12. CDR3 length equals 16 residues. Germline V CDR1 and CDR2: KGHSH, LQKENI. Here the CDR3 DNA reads TGTGCCAGCTCACCAGGCTGGGGCAGGGGGCAGGGTGAGCAGTTCTTC. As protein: CASSPGWGRGQGEQFF.

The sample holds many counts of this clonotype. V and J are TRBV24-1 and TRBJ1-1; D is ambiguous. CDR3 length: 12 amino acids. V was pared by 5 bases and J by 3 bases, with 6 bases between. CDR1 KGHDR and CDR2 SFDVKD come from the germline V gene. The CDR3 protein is CATSVGDTEAFF. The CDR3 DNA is TGTGCCACCAGTGTTGGGGACACTGAAGCTTTCTTT.

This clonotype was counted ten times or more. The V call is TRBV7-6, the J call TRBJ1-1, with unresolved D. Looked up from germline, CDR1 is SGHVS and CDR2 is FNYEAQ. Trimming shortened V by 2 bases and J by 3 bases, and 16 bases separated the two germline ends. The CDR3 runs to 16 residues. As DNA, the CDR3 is TGTGCCAGCAGCTTATATCAGGCCCAGGCACACACTGAAGCTTTCTTT. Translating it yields CASSLYQAQAHTEAFF. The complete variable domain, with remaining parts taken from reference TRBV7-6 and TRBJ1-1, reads GAGVSQSPRYKVTKRGQDVALRCDPISGHVSLYWYRQALGQGPEFLTYFNYEAQQDKSGLPNDRFSAERPEGSISTLTIQRTEQRDSAMYRCASSLYQAQAHTEAFFGQGTRLTVV.

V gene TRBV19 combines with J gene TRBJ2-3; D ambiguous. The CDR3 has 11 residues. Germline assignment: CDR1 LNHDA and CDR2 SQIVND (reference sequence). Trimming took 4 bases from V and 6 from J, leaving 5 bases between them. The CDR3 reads CASSSVDTQYF. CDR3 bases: TGTGCCAGTAGTAGCGTGGATACGCAGTATTTT.

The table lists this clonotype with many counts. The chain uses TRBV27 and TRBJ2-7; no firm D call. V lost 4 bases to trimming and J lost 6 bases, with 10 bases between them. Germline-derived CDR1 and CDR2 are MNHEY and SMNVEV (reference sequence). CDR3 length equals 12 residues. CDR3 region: CASSSLVGEQYF. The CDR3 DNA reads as TGTGCCAGCAGTTCCCTGGTCGGCGAGCAGTACTTC.

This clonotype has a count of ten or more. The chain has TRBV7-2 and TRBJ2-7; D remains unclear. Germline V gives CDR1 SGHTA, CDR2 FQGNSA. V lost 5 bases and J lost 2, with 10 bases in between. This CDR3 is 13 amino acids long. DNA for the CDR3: TGTGCCAGCAGCCCAACCTATACCTACGAGCAGTACTTC. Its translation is CASSPTYTYEQYF.

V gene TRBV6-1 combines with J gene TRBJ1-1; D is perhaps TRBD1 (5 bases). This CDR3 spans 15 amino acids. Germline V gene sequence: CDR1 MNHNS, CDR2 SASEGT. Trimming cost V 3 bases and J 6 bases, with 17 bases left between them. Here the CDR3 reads CASSDSIGGNSEAFF. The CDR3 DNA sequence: TGTGCCAGCAGTGACTCGATTGGGGGGAATTCTGAAGCTTTCTTT.

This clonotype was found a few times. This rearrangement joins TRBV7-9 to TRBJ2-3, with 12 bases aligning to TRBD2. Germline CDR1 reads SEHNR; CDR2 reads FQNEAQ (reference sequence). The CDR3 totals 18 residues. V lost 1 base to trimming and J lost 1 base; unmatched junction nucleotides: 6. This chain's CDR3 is CASSLGLAGDDGTDTQYF. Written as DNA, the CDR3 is TGTGCCAGCAGCTTAGGACTAGCGGGAGATGACGGCACAGATACGCAGTATTTT.

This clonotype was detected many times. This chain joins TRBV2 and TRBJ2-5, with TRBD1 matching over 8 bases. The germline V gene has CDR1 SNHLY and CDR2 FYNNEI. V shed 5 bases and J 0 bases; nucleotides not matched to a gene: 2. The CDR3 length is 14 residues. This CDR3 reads CASSPQGDQETQYF. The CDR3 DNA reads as TGTGCCAGCAGTCCACAGGGGGACCAAGAGACCCAGTACTTC.

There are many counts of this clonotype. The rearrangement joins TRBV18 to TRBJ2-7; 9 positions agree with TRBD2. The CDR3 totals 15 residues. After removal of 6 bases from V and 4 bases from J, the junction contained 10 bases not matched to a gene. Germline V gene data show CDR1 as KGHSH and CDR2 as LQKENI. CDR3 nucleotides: TGTGCCAGCTCCCCGAGACTAGCGGACAATTACGAGCAGTACTTC. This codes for CASSPRLADNYEQYF. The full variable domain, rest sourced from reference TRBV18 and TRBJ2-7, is NAGVMQNPRHLVRRRGQEARLRCSPMKGHSHVYWYRQLPEEGLKFMVYLQKENIIDESGMPKERFSAEFPKEGPSILRIQQVVRGDSAAYFCASSPRLADNYEQYFGPGTRLTVT.

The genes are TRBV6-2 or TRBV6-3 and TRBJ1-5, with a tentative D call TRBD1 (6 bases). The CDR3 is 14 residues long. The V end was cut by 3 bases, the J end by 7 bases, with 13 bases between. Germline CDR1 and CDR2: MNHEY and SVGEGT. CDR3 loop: CASSYVGGWQPQHF. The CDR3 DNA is TGTGCCAGCAGTTATGTCGGGGGCTGGCAGCCCCAGCATTTT.

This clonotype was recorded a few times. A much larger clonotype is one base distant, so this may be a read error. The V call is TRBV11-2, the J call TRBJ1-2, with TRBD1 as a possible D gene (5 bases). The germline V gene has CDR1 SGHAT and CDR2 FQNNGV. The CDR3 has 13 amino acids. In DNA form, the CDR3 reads TGTGCCGGCAGCCCGACAGTTGGATATGGCTACACCTTC. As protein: CAGSPTVGYGYTF.

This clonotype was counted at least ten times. CDR3 amino acids: CASSEGGRSYNEQFF. CDR3 DNA sequence: TGTGCCAGCAGTGAAGGCGGGAGATCTTACAATGAGCAGTTCTTC. This chain uses TRBV6-1 with TRBJ2-1, with TRBD2 identical over 7 bases. Trimming took 1 base from V and 4 from J; bases not matched to a gene: 4. CDR3 size: 15 residues. CDR1 is MNHNS and CDR2 is SASEGT in the germline V gene.

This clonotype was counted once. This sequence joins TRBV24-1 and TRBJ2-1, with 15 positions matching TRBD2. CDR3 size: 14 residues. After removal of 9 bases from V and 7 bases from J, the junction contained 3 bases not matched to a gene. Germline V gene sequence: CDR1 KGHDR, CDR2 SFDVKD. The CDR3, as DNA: TGTGCCACCGGGACTAGCGGGAGGAGGAATGAGCAGTTCTTC. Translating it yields CATGTSGRRNEQFF.

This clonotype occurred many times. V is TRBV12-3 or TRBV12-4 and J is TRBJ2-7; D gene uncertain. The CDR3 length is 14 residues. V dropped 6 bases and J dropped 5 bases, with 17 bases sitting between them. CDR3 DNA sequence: TGTGCCAGCAGCCTTAATGCAGGAGTCGACGAGCAGTACTTC. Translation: CASSLNAGVDEQYF.

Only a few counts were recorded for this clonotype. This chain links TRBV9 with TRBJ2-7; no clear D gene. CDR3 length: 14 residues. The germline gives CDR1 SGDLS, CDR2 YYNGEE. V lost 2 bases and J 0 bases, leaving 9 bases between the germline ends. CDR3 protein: CASSVAVSSYEQYF. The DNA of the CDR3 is TGTGCCAGCAGCGTCGCGGTTAGCTCCTACGAGCAGTACTTC.

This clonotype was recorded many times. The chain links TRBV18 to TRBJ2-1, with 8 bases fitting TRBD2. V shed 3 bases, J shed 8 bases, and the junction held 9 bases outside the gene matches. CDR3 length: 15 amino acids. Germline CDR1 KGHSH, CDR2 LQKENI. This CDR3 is CASSPRSGSRDEQFF. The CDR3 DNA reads TGTGCCAGCTCACCTCGGAGCGGGAGTCGGGATGAGCAGTTCTTC.

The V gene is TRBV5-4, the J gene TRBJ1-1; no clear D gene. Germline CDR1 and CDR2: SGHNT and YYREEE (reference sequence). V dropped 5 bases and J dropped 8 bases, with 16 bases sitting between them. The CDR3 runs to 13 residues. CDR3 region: CASSPRPGLEAFF. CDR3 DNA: TGTGCCAGCAGTCCCCGCCCGGGCTTGGAAGCTTTCTTT.